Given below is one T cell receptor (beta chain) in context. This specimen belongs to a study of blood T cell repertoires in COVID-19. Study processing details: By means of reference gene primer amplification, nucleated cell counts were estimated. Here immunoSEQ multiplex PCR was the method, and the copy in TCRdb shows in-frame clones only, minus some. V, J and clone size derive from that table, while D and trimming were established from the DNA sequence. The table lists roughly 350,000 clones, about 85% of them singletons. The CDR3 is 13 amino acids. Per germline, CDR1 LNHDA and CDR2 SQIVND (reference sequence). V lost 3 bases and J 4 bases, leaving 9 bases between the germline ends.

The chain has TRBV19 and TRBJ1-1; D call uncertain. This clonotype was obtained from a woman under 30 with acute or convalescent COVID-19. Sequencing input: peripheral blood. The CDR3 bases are TGTGCCAGTAGTATGAGGGCGTCCACTGAAGCTTTCTTT. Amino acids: CASSMRASTEAFF.